One T cell receptor beta chain is described in this entry. The record originates from a study of cytomegalovirus exposure and HLA in healthy donors. Germline V gene sequence: CDR1 SGHDT, CDR2 YYEEEE. The CDR3 length is 17 residues. The germline V and J ends were trimmed by 4 bases and 5 bases, with 24 bases remaining between them. With 60 Vbeta and 13 Jbeta primers, the PCR was carried out. The data were produced by immunoSEQ multiplex PCR, yet TCRdb's version contains in-frame clones alone and is incomplete. The sample gives more than 85,000 clones, around 10% of which show up once; approximately 5.1% is in the top ten.

Sequences were obtained from PBMCs. The chain carries TRBV5-6 and TRBJ1-2; D gene unclear. This clonotype originated in a man aged 45 to 65 in good health and CMV-seropositive. The chain's CDR3 is CASSPPREGFGSYGYTF. CDR3 sequence (DNA): TGTGCCAGCAGCCCCCCCCGGGAGGGTTTCGGCTCTTATGGCTACACCTTC.